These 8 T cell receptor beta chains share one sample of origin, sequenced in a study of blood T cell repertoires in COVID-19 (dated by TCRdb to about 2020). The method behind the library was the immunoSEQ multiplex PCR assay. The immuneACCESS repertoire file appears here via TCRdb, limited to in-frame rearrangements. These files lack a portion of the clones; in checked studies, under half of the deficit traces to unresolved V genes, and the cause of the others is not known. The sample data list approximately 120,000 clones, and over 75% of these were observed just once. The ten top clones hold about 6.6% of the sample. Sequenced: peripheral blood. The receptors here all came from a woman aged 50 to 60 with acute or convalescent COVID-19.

The CDR3 loop reads CASSLGLLETQYF. DNA for the CDR3: TGCGCCAGCAGCTTGGGGCTTTTAGAGACCCAGTACTTC. The V and J genes are TRBV5-1 and TRBJ2-5; no reliable D call. Germline V CDR1 and CDR2: SGHRS, YFSETQ. The CDR3 is made up of 13 amino acids. Trimming removed 0 bases at V and 4 bases at J, with 7 bases between. Filled out from reference TRBV5-1 and TRBJ2-5, the complete variable domain reads KAGVTQTPRYLIKTRGQQVTLSCSPISGHRSVSWYQQTPGQGLQFLFEYFSETQRNKGNFPGRFSGRQFSNSRSEMNVSTLELGDSALYLCASSLGLLETQYFGPGTRLLVL.

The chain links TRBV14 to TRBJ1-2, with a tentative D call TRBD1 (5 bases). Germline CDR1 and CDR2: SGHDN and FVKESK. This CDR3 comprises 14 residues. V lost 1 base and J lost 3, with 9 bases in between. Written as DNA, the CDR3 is TGTGCCAGCAGCCAAGGGACCAGGGACTATGGCTACACCTTC. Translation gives CASSQGTRDYGYTF.

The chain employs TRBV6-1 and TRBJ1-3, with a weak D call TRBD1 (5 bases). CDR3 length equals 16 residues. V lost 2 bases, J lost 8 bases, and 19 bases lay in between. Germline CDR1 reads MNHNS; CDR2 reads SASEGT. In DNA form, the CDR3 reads TGTGCCAGCAGTGAACTCGCCCAGGGAATGGGGTACACCATATATTTT. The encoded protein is CASSELAQGMGYTIYF.

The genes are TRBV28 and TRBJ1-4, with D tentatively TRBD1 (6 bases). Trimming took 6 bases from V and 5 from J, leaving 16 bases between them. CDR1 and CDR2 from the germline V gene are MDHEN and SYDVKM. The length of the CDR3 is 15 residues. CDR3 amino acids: CASSLPQGMNEKLFF. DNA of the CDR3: TGTGCCAGCAGCCTACCACAGGGCATGAATGAAAAACTGTTTTTT.

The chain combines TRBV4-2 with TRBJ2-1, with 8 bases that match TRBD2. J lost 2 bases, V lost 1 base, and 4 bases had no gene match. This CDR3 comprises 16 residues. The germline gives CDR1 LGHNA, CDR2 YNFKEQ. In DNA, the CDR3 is TGTGCCAGCAGCCAAGGTCCGGGGGGGCCCTACAATGAGCAGTTCTTC. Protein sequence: CASSQGPGGPYNEQFF.

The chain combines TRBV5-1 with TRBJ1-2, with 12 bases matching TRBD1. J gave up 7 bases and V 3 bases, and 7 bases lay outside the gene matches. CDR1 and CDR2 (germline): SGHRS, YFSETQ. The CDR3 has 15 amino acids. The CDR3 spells CASSSPGQGAGGYTF. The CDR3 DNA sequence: TGCGCCAGCAGCTCACCGGGACAGGGGGCTGGTGGCTACACCTTC.

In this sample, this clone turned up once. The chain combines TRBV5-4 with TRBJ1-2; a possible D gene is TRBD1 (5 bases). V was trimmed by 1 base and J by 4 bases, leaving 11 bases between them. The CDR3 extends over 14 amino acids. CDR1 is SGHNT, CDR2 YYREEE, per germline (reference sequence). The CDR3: CASSLRDSLYGYTF. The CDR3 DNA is TGTGCCAGCAGCTTGAGGGACTCCCTCTATGGCTACACCTTC.

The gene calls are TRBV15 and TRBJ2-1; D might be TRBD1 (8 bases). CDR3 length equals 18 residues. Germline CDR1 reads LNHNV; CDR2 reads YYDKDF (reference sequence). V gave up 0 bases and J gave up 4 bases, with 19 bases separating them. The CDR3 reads CATSRDRRGTGVYNEQFF. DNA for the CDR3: TGTGCCACCAGCAGAGATAGGCGGGGGACAGGAGTTTACAATGAGCAGTTCTTC.